A single TCR beta chain is shown here with its context. The sample comes from a study of cytomegalovirus exposure and HLA in healthy donors. 13 Jbeta primers and 60 Vbeta primers were used for the PCR. The protocol was immunoSEQ multiplex PCR, while the TCRdb copy is restricted to in-frame clones and leaves out a portion. The table shows 150,000 to 160,000 clones, with approximately 80% occurring only once. The CDR3 has 14 amino acids. V dropped 2 bases and J dropped 2 bases, with 10 bases sitting between them. Per the germline V gene, CDR1 is MNHEY and CDR2 is SVGAGI. The chain is built from TRBV6-5 and TRBJ2-7; a possible D gene is TRBD2 (6 bases). The sequence was obtained from a woman aged 40 to 50 in good health and CMV-seronegative. The sequenced sample was PBMCs. CDR3: CASSYGTHAYEQYF. The CDR3 region has the DNA TGTGCCAGCAGTTACGGGACTCACGCCTACGAGCAGTACTTC.